Listed here are 22 T cell receptor beta chains from one sample, sequenced in a study of T cell repertoires in cytomegalovirus infection. TCRdb called the reads again in MiXCR, with one record for every CDR3 protein. This sample has under 200,000 distinct CDR3 sequences, with roughly 30% found just once. The material sequenced was PBMCs. These TCRs come from a human donor in good health (CMV status not recorded). Some clones in this sample may be carry-over from other donors' samples.

This chain links TRBV2 with TRBJ2-7; TRBD2 matches 8 bases. The junction had 7 bases not matched to a gene; V was cut back by 6 bases and J by 3 bases. Germline values: CDR1 SNHLY, CDR2 FYNNEI. CDR3 size: 14 residues. This CDR3 is CASRRLARGYEQYF. CDR3 DNA sequence: TGTGCCAGCAGACGACTAGCGAGGGGCTACGAGCAGTACTTC.

In its sample, this clonotype was seen many times. This chain connects TRBV7-8 to TRBJ2-1; D might be TRBD1 or TRBD2, each matching 5 bases. Trimming stripped 7 bases from V and 0 bases from J, with 13 bases between. Germline-derived CDR1 and CDR2 are SGHVS and FQNEAQ. The CDR3 contains 15 residues. DNA for the CDR3: TGTGCCAGCATACGGGGCGGTAGCTCCTACAATGAGCAGTTCTTC. This sequence encodes CASIRGGSSYNEQFF. The variable domain in full, completed from reference TRBV7-8 and TRBJ2-1, reads GAGVSQSPRYKVAKRGQDVALRCDPISGHVSLFWYQQALGQGPEFLTYFQNEAQLDKSGLPSDRFFAERPEGSVSTLKIQRTQQEDSAVYLCASIRGGSSYNEQFFGPGTRLTVL.

This chain uses TRBV7-9 with TRBJ2-7; D might be TRBD1 or TRBD2, each matching 5 bases. The V and J ends lost 5 bases and 5 bases respectively, with 19 bases between them. The CDR3 is 15 residues long. Germline V gene data show CDR1 as SEHNR and CDR2 as FQNEAQ (reference sequence). The CDR3 sequence: CASSRSRDAPHEQYF. CDR3 DNA sequence: TGTGCCAGCAGCCGAAGCCGGGACGCTCCCCACGAGCAGTACTTC.

This clonotype has more than one count but fewer than ten. The chain uses TRBV7-6 and TRBJ1-1; D unresolved. The V and J ends lost 5 bases and 2 bases respectively, with 21 bases between them. This CDR3 comprises 17 residues. Germline V gene data show CDR1 as SGHVS and CDR2 as FNYEAQ. CDR3 region: CASSLRSSSSVNTEAFF. CDR3 in DNA: TGTGCCAGCAGCCTACGATCCAGCAGCTCCGTCAACACTGAAGCTTTCTTT.

The chain uses TRBV18 and TRBJ2-1, with D possibly matching TRBD1 (6 bases). Deletions cut 3 bases from V and 4 bases from J, with 16 bases between. Germline V gene data show CDR1 as KGHSH and CDR2 as LQKENI. This CDR3 contains 16 residues. DNA for the CDR3: TGTGCCAGCTCACCGTGGGGGCCAGGGGATTACAATGAGCAGTTCTTC. It yields the protein CASSPWGPGDYNEQFF.

This clonotype was picked up a small number of times. The rearrangement uses TRBV29-1 and TRBJ2-7; the D is unclear. CDR3 length equals 13 residues. V lost 3 bases and J lost 5, with 14 bases in between. Germline V CDR1 and CDR2: SQVTM, ANQGSEA. The CDR3 nucleotides read TGCAGCGTTGATGGGCGGTCCGTGGACGAGCAGTACTTC. It codes for CSVDGRSVDEQYF.

Only a few counts were recorded for this clonotype. The chain carries TRBV7-2 and TRBJ1-2; weak D call: TRBD1 (5 bases). The CDR3 has 15 residues. Trimming shortened V by 1 base and J by 4 bases, and 13 bases separated the two germline ends. The germline V gene encodes CDR1 SGHTA and CDR2 FQGNSA. The CDR3 DNA follows: TGTGCCAGCAGCTTAGATGACAGATACCTCTATGGCTACACCTTC. Translation gives CASSLDDRYLYGYTF.

This clonotype has ten or more counts. This rearrangement joins TRBV12-3 or TRBV12-4 to TRBJ1-2; D is unresolved. CDR3 length: 15 residues. Trimming shortened V by 4 bases and J by 5 bases, and 17 bases separated the two germline ends. CDR3 residues: CASSSRLEGGYGYTF. CDR3 nucleotide sequence: TGTGCCAGCAGTTCTCGGTTGGAGGGAGGTTATGGCTACACCTTC.

This clonotype has a handful of counts. The genes are TRBV6-6 and TRBJ2-7, with 7 bases lining up with TRBD1. The CDR3 runs to 14 residues. Germline V lookup: CDR1 MNHNY, CDR2 SVGAGI (reference sequence). The V segment lost 5 bases and the J segment 4 bases; nucleotides outside the gene matches: 8. CDR3 sequence reads: CASSRQGFRYEQYF. In nucleotides, the CDR3 is TGTGCCAGCAGTCGACAGGGTTTCCGTTACGAGCAGTACTTC.

This clonotype turned up a few times. The chain carries TRBV15 and TRBJ2-6; perhaps TRBD1 as D (6 bases). CDR1 is LNHNV and CDR2 is YYDKDF in the germline V gene (reference sequence). CDR3 length equals 16 residues. The V end was cut by 5 bases, the J end by 0 bases, with 11 bases between. CDR3 nucleotides: TGTGCCACCAGCCGGTGGACAGTCTCTGGGGCCAACGTCCTGACTTTC. This codes for CATSRWTVSGANVLTF.

The chain couples TRBV6-2 or TRBV6-3 to TRBJ1-6; D is unresolved. From germline, CDR1 is MNHEY and CDR2 SVGEGT. The CDR3 sequence is 14 residues long. V was shortened by 0 bases and J by 8 bases, with 8 bases between the two germline ends. The CDR3 DNA reads as TGTGCCAGCAGTTACTCGGCCAGACATTCACCCCTCCACTTT. Protein: CASSYSARHSPLHF.

This clonotype was counted a few times. This chain uses TRBV7-9 with TRBJ1-1, with 7 bases lining up with TRBD1. CDR1 SEHNR and CDR2 FQNEAQ come from the germline V gene (reference sequence). The CDR3 is 15 residues long. V gave up 5 bases and J gave up 0 bases; unmatched junction bases: 6. The CDR3 bases are TGTGCCAGCAGCCCCGACGGACAGGTGAACACTGAAGCTTTCTTT. Translating it yields CASSPDGQVNTEAFF.

The chain has TRBV7-2 and TRBJ2-5; 8 bases fit TRBD1. Trimming at V came to 1 base and at J to 5 bases, leaving 6 bases not matched to a gene. The length of the CDR3 is 15 residues. Germline V gene data show CDR1 as SGHTA and CDR2 as FQGNSA. The CDR3 region is CASSLGDRGGETQYF. For the CDR3, the DNA is TGTGCCAGCAGCTTAGGAGACAGGGGAGGCGAGACCCAGTACTTC.

The chain links TRBV29-1 to TRBJ2-3, with D possibly being TRBD1 (5 bases). The germline V gene has CDR1 SQVTM and CDR2 ANQGSEA. The CDR3 loop spans 15 amino acids. The CDR3: CSTEISGMVTDTQYF. The CDR3 bases are TGCAGTACGGAAATCTCAGGGATGGTAACAGATACGCAGTATTTT.

This chain links TRBV28 with TRBJ2-7; the D gene is possibly TRBD1 (5 bases). The germline V gene encodes CDR1 MDHEN and CDR2 SYDVKM. This CDR3 spans 14 amino acids. The V gene lost 5 bases and the J gene lost 3 bases, with 14 bases spanning the gap. The DNA of the CDR3 is TGTGCCAGCAGTCCTGAGACAGTGGACTACGAGCAGTACTTC. Translated: CASSPETVDYEQYF. The full variable domain, completed using reference TRBV28 and TRBJ2-7, is DVKVTQSSRYLVKRTGEKVFLECVQDMDHENMFWYRQDPGLGLRLIYFSYDVKMKEKGDIPEGYSVSREKKERFSLILESASTNQTSMYLCASSPETVDYEQYFGPGTRLTVT.

The table lists this clonotype with a few counts. The genes are TRBV5-4 and TRBJ1-1; D uncertain. The CDR3 runs 13 residues. V was cut by 3 bases and J by 0 bases, with 6 bases left in between. From germline, CDR1 is SGHNT and CDR2 YYREEE (reference sequence). For the CDR3, the DNA is TGTGCCAGCAGCTCCGTCCTGAACACTGAAGCTTTCTTT. Its protein is CASSSVLNTEAFF.

This clonotype was detected only a few times. The chain has TRBV19 and TRBJ1-3; D possibly corresponds to TRBD1 (6 bases). The CDR3 is 15 amino acids. Germline loops: CDR1 LNHDA, CDR2 SQIVND (reference sequence). V lost 6 bases and J lost 2, with 14 bases in between. For the CDR3, the DNA is TGTGCCAGTAGCCAAAACACAGGGACTGGAAACACCATATATTTT. Translated: CASSQNTGTGNTIYF.

This chain uses TRBV3-1 with TRBJ2-6; 7 nucleotides agree with TRBD1. The CDR3 totals 17 residues. Germline assignment: CDR1 LGHDT and CDR2 YNNKEL (reference sequence). The J segment lost 0 bases and the V segment lost 4 bases, leaving 6 bases of the junction unmatched. CDR3 sequence reads: CASSRTGPSSGANVLTF. CDR3 sequence (DNA): TGTGCCAGCAGCCGGACAGGACCAAGCTCTGGGGCCAACGTCCTGACTTTC.

This clonotype was detected a few times. This chain uses TRBV2 with TRBJ2-4, with 10 bases fitting TRBD1. CDR1 and CDR2 from the germline V gene are SNHLY and FYNNEI. Unmatched junction bases numbered 3, after V lost 6 bases and J lost 7 bases. This CDR3 region has 13 residues. The CDR3 sequence is CASSVDRGNIQYF. The CDR3 nucleotides read TGTGCCAGCAGCGTGGACAGGGGGAACATTCAGTACTTC. The full variable domain, completed using reference TRBV2 and TRBJ2-4, is EPEVTQTPSHQVTQMGQEVILRCVPISNHLYFYWYRQILGQKVEFLVSFYNNEISEKSEIFDDQFSVERPDGSNFTLKIRSTKLEDSAMYFCASSVDRGNIQYFGAGTRLSVL.

This chain connects TRBV7-2 to TRBJ2-1; TRBD2 aligns across 12 bases. Germline V lookup: CDR1 SGHTA, CDR2 FQGNSA. The CDR3 length is 14 residues. V lost 4 bases, J lost 6 bases, and 1 base stayed unmatched. The CDR3 spells CASSSSGGANEQFF. As DNA, the CDR3 is TGTGCCAGCAGCTCTAGCGGGGGGGCCAATGAGCAGTTCTTC.

This clonotype came up many times. V gene TRBV7-2 combines with J gene TRBJ1-6, with 7 bases matching TRBD1. Germline CDR1 SGHTA, CDR2 FQGNSA. Unmatched junction bases numbered 7, after V lost 0 bases and J lost 8 bases. This CDR3 has 16 amino acids. This chain's CDR3 is CASSLAVARGYSPLHF. Here the CDR3 DNA reads TGTGCCAGCAGCTTAGCCGTCGCCAGGGGGTATTCACCCCTCCACTTT.

The genes are TRBV4-1 and TRBJ2-1; 12 bases agree with TRBD2. Germline V gives CDR1 MGHRA, CDR2 YSYEKL. The trim removed 4 bases at V and 4 bases at J, leaving 5 bases unmatched. The CDR3 length is 16 residues. The CDR3 loop reads CASSRILAGGYNEQFF. The CDR3 nucleotides are TGCGCCAGCAGCCGAATACTAGCGGGAGGATACAATGAGCAGTTCTTC.